The 15 T cell receptor beta chains below were found in one sample sequenced in a study of T cell repertoires in cytomegalovirus infection. TCRdb re-derived calls from the reads in MiXCR, one entry per CDR3 protein. The sample consists of over 300,000 distinct CDR3 sequences, 17% of them appearing once. The specimen sequenced was PBMCs. The origin of the receptors is a human donor in good health (CMV status not recorded). Some clones in this sample may be carry-over from other donors' samples.

Only a few counts were recorded for this clonotype. The J gene is TRBJ2-7, the V gene TRBV24-1; 7 bases agree with TRBD1. The CDR3 has 18 amino acids. From germline, CDR1 is KGHDR and CDR2 SFDVKD. V lost 12 bases, J lost 3 bases, and 25 bases stayed unmatched. The CDR3 protein is CALLFANDRVFSDYEQYF. CDR3 bases: TGTGCCCTCCTCTTTGCAAACGACAGGGTTTTTTCCGACTACGAGCAGTACTTC.

This chain uses TRBV4-3 with TRBJ2-3, with D perhaps matching TRBD2 (6 bases). CDR1 is LGHNA and CDR2 is YSLEER in the germline V gene. The CDR3 is 16 residues long. The V end lost 0 bases, the J end lost 2 bases, and 12 bases lay between the germline ends. The CDR3 DNA reads as TGCGCCAGCAGCCAAGATGCGGGGTGGGCCACAGATACGCAGTATTTT. Amino acids: CASSQDAGWATDTQYF.

This clonotype was observed a handful of times. The CDR3 spells CSARDSTDTYNEQFF. In nucleotides, the CDR3 is TGCAGTGCTAGAGATTCCACGGATACCTACAATGAGCAGTTCTTC. The chain links TRBV20-1 to TRBJ2-1; no reliable D call. V shed 0 bases and J shed 2 bases, with 11 bases lying between them. CDR1 and CDR2 from the germline V gene are DFQATT and SNEGSKA (reference sequence). The CDR3 is 15 residues long.

The CDR3, as DNA: TGTGCCAGCAACGGTTACAATGAGCAGTTCTTC. Its translation is CASNGYNEQFF. The rearrangement links TRBV2 to TRBJ2-1; no reliable D call. The CDR3 totals 11 residues. V was cut by 7 bases and J by 4 bases, with 5 bases left in between. Germline CDR1 and CDR2: SNHLY and FYNNEI.

This clonotype occurred many times. The J gene is TRBJ2-7, the V gene TRBV11-2; D gene ambiguous. Trimming shortened V by 0 bases and J by 6 bases, and 9 bases separated the two germline ends. Germline lookup yields CDR1 SGHAT and CDR2 FQNNGV. This CDR3 spans 13 amino acids. The CDR3, as DNA: TGTGCCAGCAGCTTAGACGTTGGGGTCGAGCAGTACTTC. It translates to CASSLDVGVEQYF.

The sample holds many counts of this clonotype. The chain joins TRBV25-1 to TRBJ1-5; D uncertain. The CDR3 extends over 15 amino acids. The germline V and J ends were trimmed by 5 bases and 0 bases, with 11 bases remaining between them. The germline gives CDR1 MGHDK, CDR2 SYGVNS. The CDR3 nucleotides read TGTGCCAGCAGTCGCGACACCCCTAGCAATCAGCCCCAGCATTTT. Encoded protein: CASSRDTPSNQPQHF.

This clonotype was recorded many times. This chain uses TRBV25-1 with TRBJ2-2; D possibly matches TRBD1 or TRBD2 (5 bases each). Germline V gene lookup returns CDR1 MGHDK and CDR2 SYGVNS. V shed 1 base and J shed 3 bases, with 9 bases lying between them. This CDR3 has 15 residues. The CDR3 DNA reads as TGTGCCAGCAGTGAATTAGGGACGGACACCGGGGAGCTGTTTTTT. The encoded protein is CASSELGTDTGELFF.

This clonotype was recorded many times. The chain couples TRBV7-2 to TRBJ2-7; 9 bases line up with TRBD2. Germline-derived CDR1 and CDR2 are SGHTA and FQGNSA. J lost 5 bases, V lost 0 bases, and 5 bases had no gene match. The CDR3 is made up of 15 amino acids. CDR3 residues: CASSLASGGLNEQYF. CDR3 sequence (DNA): TGTGCCAGCAGCTTAGCAAGCGGGGGGCTGAACGAGCAGTACTTC.

The chain links TRBV11-2 to TRBJ2-7; possibly TRBD1 for D (6 bases). The CDR3 length is 14 residues. V lost 2 bases and J 2 bases, leaving 10 bases between the germline ends. Germline lookup yields CDR1 SGHAT and CDR2 FQNNGV. The CDR3 DNA reads as TGTGCCAGCAGCTTAAGGTGGACAGCCTACGAGCAGTACTTC. This sequence encodes CASSLRWTAYEQYF.

This clonotype showed up many times. J is TRBJ1-2 and V is TRBV4-1; D not certain. Trimming removed 1 base from V and 0 bases from J, with 12 bases in between. The CDR3 contains 16 residues. Looked up from germline, CDR1 is MGHRA and CDR2 is YSYEKL. CDR3 bases: TGCGCCAGCAGCCAAGTGAGCAGCACGACTAACTATGGCTACACCTTC. Residues: CASSQVSSTTNYGYTF.

This clonotype has at least ten counts. This chain joins TRBV6-5 and TRBJ1-1, with no clear D. The CDR3 runs to 15 residues. Germline V gene lookup returns CDR1 MNHEY and CDR2 SVGAGI. Trimming pared 2 bases from V and 0 bases from J, leaving 10 bases between. The CDR3 coding sequence is TGTGCCAGCAGTTACGCCTTCTCGGTGAACACTGAAGCTTTCTTT. Protein product: CASSYAFSVNTEAFF.

The chain couples TRBV19 to TRBJ1-6; 7 bases map to TRBD1. CDR1 and CDR2 (germline): LNHDA, SQIVND (reference sequence). The length of the CDR3 is 13 residues. Trimming took 5 bases from V and 12 from J; bases not matched to a gene: 7. CDR3 residues: CASSGTGAVPLHF. The CDR3, as DNA: TGTGCCAGTAGTGGAACAGGGGCTGTACCCCTCCACTTT.

This clonotype has a handful of counts. The genes are TRBV24-1 and TRBJ2-1; 7 nucleotides align to TRBD2. The V and J ends lost 3 bases and 8 bases, in that order; junction bases with no gene match: 15. CDR1 KGHDR and CDR2 SFDVKD come from the germline V gene. The CDR3 has 17 residues. The CDR3, as DNA: TGTGCCACCAGTGATCCCCAAGGGACTACCAGCGGTGATGAGCAGTTCTTC. This encodes CATSDPQGTTSGDEQFF.

This rearrangement joins TRBV27 to TRBJ2-5; 11 nucleotides line up with TRBD2. The CDR3 covers 13 residues. With 10 bases clipped from V and 5 bases from J, the junction kept 6 bases outside the gene matches. Germline lookup yields CDR1 MNHEY and CDR2 SMNVEV (reference sequence). Here the CDR3 reads CATQLAGDETQYF. DNA of the CDR3: TGTGCCACCCAACTAGCGGGGGATGAGACCCAGTACTTC.

This clonotype occurred many times. The gene calls are TRBV28 and TRBJ2-7; D remains unclear. The CDR3 has 15 residues. CDR1 and CDR2 from the germline V gene are MDHEN and SYDVKM. The ends were cut back, 3 bases at V and 1 base at J, with 13 bases in the middle. The chain's CDR3 is CASSLSTRLSYEQYF. Here the CDR3 DNA reads TGTGCCAGCAGTTTGTCGACCCGATTGTCCTACGAGCAGTACTTC.